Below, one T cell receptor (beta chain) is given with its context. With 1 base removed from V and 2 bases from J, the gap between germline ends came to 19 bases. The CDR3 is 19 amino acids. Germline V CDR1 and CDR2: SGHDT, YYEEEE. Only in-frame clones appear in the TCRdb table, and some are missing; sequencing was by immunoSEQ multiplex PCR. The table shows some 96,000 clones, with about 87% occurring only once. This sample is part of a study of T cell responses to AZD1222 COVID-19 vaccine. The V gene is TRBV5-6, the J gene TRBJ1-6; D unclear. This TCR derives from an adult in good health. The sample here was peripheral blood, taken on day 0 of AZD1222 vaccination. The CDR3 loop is CASSLIDAARGAYNSPLHF. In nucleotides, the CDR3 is TGTGCCAGCAGCTTGATTGACGCTGCCCGGGGTGCCTATAATTCACCCCTCCACTTT.